This record concerns one T cell receptor (beta chain) sequence. Its antigen remains unidentified. This CDR3 has 15 residues. V was cut by 2 bases and J by 0 bases, with 8 bases left in between. CDR1 is KGHSH and CDR2 is LQKENI in the germline V gene. Some clones are missing from TCRdb's copy, which holds only in-frame ones; the method was immunoSEQ multiplex PCR. The sample has tens of thousands of clones; around nine tenths are singletons. The data were obtained in a study of graft-versus-host responses after intestinal transplantation. Study as a whole: As for transplant type, recipients had multivisceral, liver-intestinal, or isolated intestinal grafts.

Overall study results and limits: The study found high graft-versus-host to host-versus-graft clonal ratios in allografts of patients with graft-donor T cell macrochimerism. There was an association between peak levels of circulating GvH clones and early post-transplant HvG declines. Present in recipient marrow, GvH clones included some that appeared first in ileum or blood.

The V and J genes are TRBV18 and TRBJ2-1, with unresolved D. This receptor was identified in a human patient who received an intestinal transplant, so some T cells may come from the graft donor. The sequenced sample was PBMCs, obtained roughly 120 days after intestinal transplantation. CDR3 in amino acids: CASSPWRNSYNEQFF. The DNA of the CDR3 is TGTGCCAGCTCACCATGGCGGAACTCCTACAATGAGCAGTTCTTC.